This entry is about one T cell receptor (beta chain). Its specificity is unknown. Germline V gene data show CDR1 as SNHLY and CDR2 as FYNNEI. The CDR3 loop spans 16 amino acids. With 1 base removed from V and 1 base from J, the gap between germline ends came to 12 bases. The record originates from a study of cytomegalovirus exposure and HLA in healthy donors. General observations from the study: Cytomegalovirus-associated TCR beta chains were listed, numbering under 200.

Only in-frame clones appear in the TCRdb table, and some are missing; sequencing was by immunoSEQ multiplex PCR. The sample has some 56,000 clones; 93% are singletons. The chain carries TRBV2 and TRBJ2-3; the D gene is possibly TRBD1 (5 bases). The TCR originated in a woman aged 18-29 years in good health and CMV-seropositive. Sample: PBMCs. DNA of the CDR3: TGTGCCAGCAGTGAAGGACAGCGAGCCGGCACAGATACGCAGTATTTT. Amino acids: CASSEGQRAGTDTQYF.